This TCR beta chain was identified in a study of T cells in Graves' hyperthyroidism and ophthalmopathy (dated by TCRdb to 2018 to 2020). For the wider study: Peripheral blood was collected at initial diagnosis, before any treatment. The approximately 98 discovery patients were randomly divided into training and test sets at a 7:3 ratio. The paper reports TCR Vbeta CDR3 sequencing of 140 or so peripheral blood samples: some 44 ophthalmopathy, fewer than 80 hyperthyroidism and some 17 progressor patients. The study also compared thyroid tissue and blood T-cell repertoires from roughly 6 Graves' hyperthyroidism patients. TCR V-J signatures able to tell the groups apart were searched for in a discovery cohort of 90 to 100 patients, of whom roughly 42 had Graves' ophthalmopathy and 57 had stable Graves' hyperthyroidism. An independent validation cohort of around 19 hyperthyroidism patients and approximately 16 patients who later progressed to ophthalmopathy tested prospective prediction of ophthalmopathy. Following sampling, methimazole starting at 30 mg daily was given to hyperthyroidism patients, and high-dose intravenous methylprednisolone was given to ophthalmopathy patients. Points the paper makes about the study in general: In cross-validation, a model built on a 13 V-J signature told ophthalmopathy apart from stable hyperthyroidism with just under 90% sensitivity and about 81% specificity, and in testing the same model reached 80%/75%. In validation, the model predicted progression to ophthalmopathy with just under 71% sensitivity and 72.22% specificity, a median of about six months before onset. Most expanded thyroid clonotypes (frequency above 0.001) were also found in blood, which suggests that blood repertoires may mirror thyroid immune responses. No statistical method was used to set the sample size in advance, and investigators knew the group allocation.

The TCR beta CDR3 regions were amplified from RNA transcripts. The first round of RT-PCR for the TCR CDR3 was performed with the HTBI primer set and the Qiagen OneStep RT-PCR kit. Libraries were constructed in a second round of multiplex PCR, after which size selection and purification were carried out. Sequencing of the libraries was done on an Illumina HiSeq2000 using paired-end 100 bp reads. The source study handled its data this way. Raw data were processed with SOAPnuke, discarding reads with adapters, uncalled bases, mean Phred below 15, or no exact constant-primer or identifier match. COPE v1.2.5 was used to merge high-quality paired reads, and clonotypes were defined as unique nucleotide sequences. MiTCR v1.1 was used to align clonotypes to the IMGT TRBV, TRBD and TRBJ reference segments. The analysis included only V-J combinations with a frequency above 0.0001, which together covered around 99% of the repertoires. A TCS score was defined as the ratio of F50 (clonal expansion) to E x V (chaos), with BLOSUM62-based TCRdist applied between CDR3 peptides within each V-J. Welch's t-statistics and random forest reduced several hundred V-J features to 13, which were used in a naive Bayes classifier (R e1071). The public sequencing data were trimmed at Q25 with fastp and processed into clonotypes with MiXCR by TCRdb, which kept only in-frame beta chains. A single entry per CDR3 protein holds the most common genes and DNA from its merged rows. TCRdb, not the original authors, processed these V and J calls. For this sample there are approximately 330,000 distinct CDR3 sequences; 15% to 20% appear just once. Around 50% of the sample is held by the ten biggest clonotypes.

On this clonotype itself: It has no known antigen specificity. Per-base qualities were not stored, and no clone one base away is much larger.

Trimming leaves V shorter by 8 bases and J shorter by 4 bases, with the junction holding 9 bases beyond the gene matches. The CDR3 holds 15 amino acids from the cysteine to the phenylalanine. The kept DNA is CDR3 alone, 45 bases in frame from the first base. CDR1 and CDR2 were assigned from the germline V gene as SNHLY and FYNNEI. Graves' hyperthyroidism was defined as stable when no progression to ophthalmopathy occurred over 18 months of follow-up. Hyperthyroidism patients were newly diagnosed, with disease duration under 2 months, and aged 18 to 65 years. The study excluded patients with uncontrolled infections, other autoimmune diseases, pregnancy or lactation. Diagnoses were established on the basis of clinical symptoms, serum thyroxine and TRAb, thyroid ultrasound, and orbital computed tomography. PBMCs were separated from 10 ml of fresh peripheral blood using Ficoll-Paque density gradient centrifugation. Trizol reagent was used to extract total RNA, and RNA quality was then checked on an Agilent 2100 Bioanalyzer.

Sequencing input: blood. The receptor was isolated from a woman in her forties or fifties with Graves' hyperthyroidism. This sequence uses TRBV2 and TRBJ2-2; TRBD2 aligns with 8 central bases. The nucleotide sequence is given as TGTGCCAGCGAAGCCGGGGGGGGCGGCACCGGGGAGCTGTTTTTT. Its coded protein is CASEAGGGGTGELFF.